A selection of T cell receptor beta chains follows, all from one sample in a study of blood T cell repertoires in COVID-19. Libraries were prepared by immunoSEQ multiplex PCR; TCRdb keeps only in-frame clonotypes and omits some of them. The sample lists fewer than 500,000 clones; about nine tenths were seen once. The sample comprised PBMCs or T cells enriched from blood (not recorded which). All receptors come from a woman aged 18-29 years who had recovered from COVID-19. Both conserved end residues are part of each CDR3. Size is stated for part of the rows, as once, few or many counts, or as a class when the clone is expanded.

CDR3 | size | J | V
CASSLANNEQFF | . | TRBJ2-1 | TRBV6-5
CASSRYTGVNTEAFF | . | TRBJ1-1 | TRBV4-2
CAWSVGILANYGYTF | few | TRBJ1-2 | TRBV30
CASSPDTGGGEQFF | few | TRBJ2-1 | TRBV7-7
CASSLDSPTDTQYF | . | TRBJ2-3 | TRBV7-9
CASSLARGSQETQYF | . | TRBJ2-5 | TRBV5-1
CASSKGGDGIGEKLFF | . | TRBJ1-4 | TRBV21-1
CSVPGGGETQYF | . | TRBJ2-5 | TRBV29-1
CASSLGASVYPQHF | . | TRBJ1-5 | TRBV7-8
CSVGTGLTDTQYF | . | TRBJ2-3 | TRBV29-1
CASSIGGTDQPQHF | . | TRBJ1-5 | TRBV19
CASTQGGNTIYF | . | TRBJ1-3 | TRBV6-6
CATRLSIDSIRELFF | . | TRBJ2-2 | TRBV5-4
CAISSGQLTNYGYTF | . | TRBJ1-2 | TRBV10-3
CASKLDRETEAFF | . | TRBJ1-1 | TRBV6-5
CATHFDRVIPEAFF | few | TRBJ1-1 | TRBV28
CASSQDSGPGNYGYTF | . | TRBJ1-2 | TRBV3-1/TRBV3-2
CASSLGLAGGPAKGNEQFF | . | TRBJ2-1 | TRBV27
CASSDLRGAGEQYF | . | TRBJ2-7 | TRBV4-1
CAWALRDSRGPQHF | . | TRBJ1-5 | TRBV30
CAPTPEDREYENTEAFF | . | TRBJ1-1 | TRBV5-1
CASSLGRTGGTQYF | . | TRBJ2-5 | TRBV7-8